This T cell receptor (beta chain) stems from a study of regulatory T cells in long-lasting Graves disease (dated by TCRdb to the early 2020s). The study in broad terms: Persistent Graves' disease was defined as antithyroid drug treatment for over 5 years with persistently positive TSH receptor autoantibodies. A total of around 35 samples underwent TCR sequencing, from roughly 13 patients with persistent Graves' disease and 20 patients with newly diagnosed Graves' disease. On average, persistent Graves' disease patients in the clinical cohort had been on antithyroid drugs for about 10.3 years. The study was registered as a clinical trial and conducted in China. Patients with persistent Graves' disease were compared with patients with newly diagnosed Graves' disease using TCR sequencing and RNA sequencing of peripheral blood. Study-wide conclusions, independent of this receptor: More public clonotypes were shared among persistent patients (over 2,500) than among newly diagnosed patients (approximately 1,000). The authors noted that the small sample size was a limitation that may lower accuracy. Compared with newly diagnosed patients, persistent Graves' disease patients had lower TCR Shannon entropy and fewer highly expanded clones, which suggests clonal expansion. Preferential use of TRBV28, TRBJ1-2 and TRBJ2-5 was observed in persistent disease, whereas TRBV20-1 and TRBJ2-1 were favored in newly diagnosed disease. Peripheral blood alone was examined, since thyroid tissue, which constituted the primary lesion, could not be accessed. Sequencing and analysis were limited to the TCR beta chain.

The sample's time point, from its label and the paper: persistent/refractory GD, antithyroid drugs over 5 years with positive TRAb. RNA was extracted from PBMCs in TRIzol for both TCR sequencing and RNA sequencing. The diagnosis of Graves' disease followed American Thyroid Association guidelines. The patients came from an endocrinology department in Xi'an, China. Each patient gave around 9 milliliters of peripheral blood, collected in an EDTA anticoagulant tube. Ficoll Paque Plus density gradient separation was used to isolate PBMCs, and no further T cell sorting was performed. An Agilent 2100 Bioanalyzer and agarose gel were used to check RNA quality, while a NanoDrop 2000 measured RNA concentration. The junction carries 11 bases between V and J, which are trimmed by 5 bases and 0 bases respectively. From the germline V gene, CDR1 is SGHDT and CDR2 is YYEEEE. From its cysteine to its phenylalanine, the CDR3 spans 14 amino acids. The CDR3 DNA has 42 bases and is translated from base 1.

This clonotype was counted only a few times. Its antigen remains unidentified. One base away there is no much larger clone; base qualities are not given. The library was obtained by multiplex PCR. Instrument on record: Illumina HiSeq 4000. CDR3 regions were amplified by Arm-PCR with iRepertoire HTBI primers to construct TCR beta libraries. PCR products were gel purified before sequencing. The original pipeline was this. A total of some 60 TRBV and under 15 TRBJ segments were identified across samples and were used for gene usage analysis of CDR3 amino acid clonotypes. Filtered high-quality paired reads were merged into contigs using COPE and FqMerger. BLAST was used to align contigs to IMGT TRBV, TRBD and TRBJ reference genes, with CDR3 defined following IMGT. Any clonotype with a frequency above 0.1% was classified as a highly expanded clone. Shannon entropy served as the measure of repertoire diversity, while the Gini coefficient captured V-J evenness. Clonotypes shared by more than one individual were considered public. The public sequencing data were trimmed at Q25 with fastp and processed into clonotypes with MiXCR by TCRdb, which kept only in-frame beta chains. Under each unique CDR3 protein, matching rows form one entry showing the most common genes and DNA. For this entry, the V and J calls and clone size follow TCRdb and not the study's own pipeline. The sample records roughly 400,000 distinct CDR3 sequences, about 21% of which are singletons. Roughly an eighth of the sample is held by the ten biggest clonotypes.

This clonotype was obtained from a female donor with Graves disease. Recombination joined TRBV5-6 with TRBJ1-2, with the D gene not clear enough to name. The starting material was peripheral blood mononuclear cells (PBMCs), obtained when the disease was refractory, from a patient treated with antithyroid drugs. The nucleotide sequence reads TGTGCCAGCAGTACTGATTTAACTAACTATGGCTACACCTTC. This translates into CASSTDLTNYGYTF.